The sequence of this T cell receptor beta chain was determined in a study of T cells expressing NK-cell markers. From the 5' RACE reads, TCRdb lists one entry per CDR3 protein and no DNA. The data include roughly 450,000 distinct CDR3 sequences; the top ten clones carry more than 1.4%. CDR1 is SGHRS, CDR2 YFSETQ, per germline. This CDR3 is built from 16 residues. This sequence was found in a woman aged 45 to 65 in good health. The genes are TRBV5-1 and TRBJ1-2; the TCRdb call, TRBD1, lacks DNA for checking. Material for sequencing was blood T cells: a sorted CD56 or NKG2C T cell subset, CD4+ or CD8+ T cells, or bulk PBMC T cells (not recorded which). The CDR3: CASSLALTGPNYGYTF.